This T cell receptor (beta chain) originates from a study of tumour-infiltrating T cells in Burkitt lymphoma. About the research overall: This cohort included all epidemiological subtypes of Burkitt lymphoma. Survival, overall and progression-free, tracked with productive clonality.

The trim removed 8 bases at V and 5 bases at J, leaving 9 bases unmatched. The CDR3 totals 13 residues. The germline V gene encodes CDR1 GTSNPN and CDR2 SVGIG (reference sequence). Sequenced by immunoSEQ multiplex PCR; TCRdb stores in-frame clones only, minus some. The sample consists of more than 3,500 clones, 15% to 20% of them appearing once. The chain carries TRBV30 and TRBJ2-5, with 9 nucleotides matching TRBD1. Sequenced input: tumor tissue. The clonotype was recovered from a human donor with Burkitt lymphoma. Here the CDR3 DNA reads TGTGCCGTATCCGGGACAGGGTCCGAGACCCAGTACTTC. It translates to CAVSGTGSETQYF.